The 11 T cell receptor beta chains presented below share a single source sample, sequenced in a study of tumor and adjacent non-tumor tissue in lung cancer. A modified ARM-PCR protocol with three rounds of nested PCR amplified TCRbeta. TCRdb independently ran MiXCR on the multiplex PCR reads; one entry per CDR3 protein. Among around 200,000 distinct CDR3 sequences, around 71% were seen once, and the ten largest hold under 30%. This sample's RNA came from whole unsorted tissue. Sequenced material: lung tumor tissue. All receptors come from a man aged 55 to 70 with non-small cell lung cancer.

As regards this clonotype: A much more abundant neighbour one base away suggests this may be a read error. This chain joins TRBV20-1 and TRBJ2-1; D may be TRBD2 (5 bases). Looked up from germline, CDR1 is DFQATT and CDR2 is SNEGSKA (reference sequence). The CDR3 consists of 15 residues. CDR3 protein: CSARSFNLGSNEQLF. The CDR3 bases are TGCAGTGCTAGATCCTTTAATCTAGGGAGCAATGAGCAGCTCTTC.

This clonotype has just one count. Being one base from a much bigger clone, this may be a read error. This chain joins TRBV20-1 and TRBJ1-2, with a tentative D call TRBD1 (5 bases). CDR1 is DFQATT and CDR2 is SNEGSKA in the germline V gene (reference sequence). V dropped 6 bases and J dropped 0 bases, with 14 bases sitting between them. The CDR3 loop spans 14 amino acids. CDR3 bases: TGCAGTGCCTCTGCGGGGGAACCTAACTATGGCTACACCTTC. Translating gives CSASAGEPNYGYTF.

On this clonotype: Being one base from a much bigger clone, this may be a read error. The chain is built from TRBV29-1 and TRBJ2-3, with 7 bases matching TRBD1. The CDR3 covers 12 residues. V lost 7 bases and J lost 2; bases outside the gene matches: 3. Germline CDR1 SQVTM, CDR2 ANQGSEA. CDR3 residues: CSAGQLTDTQYF. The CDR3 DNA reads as TGCAGCGCGGGACAGCTCACAGATACGCAGTATTTT.

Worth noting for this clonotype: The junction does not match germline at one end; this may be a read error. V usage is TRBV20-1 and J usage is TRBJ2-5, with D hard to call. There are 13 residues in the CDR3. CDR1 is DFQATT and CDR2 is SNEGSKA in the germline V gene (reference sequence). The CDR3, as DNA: TGCAGTGCTAGAGTAGGGATCCAAGAGACCCACTACTTC. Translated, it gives CSARVGIQETHYF.

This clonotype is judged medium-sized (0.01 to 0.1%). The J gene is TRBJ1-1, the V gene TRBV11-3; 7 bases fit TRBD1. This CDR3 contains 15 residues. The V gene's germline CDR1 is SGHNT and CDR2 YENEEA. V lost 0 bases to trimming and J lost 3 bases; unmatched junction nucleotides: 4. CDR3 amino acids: CASSLERGRHTEAFF. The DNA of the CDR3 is TGTGCCAGCAGCTTAGAAAGGGGGCGGCACACTGAAGCTTTCTTT.

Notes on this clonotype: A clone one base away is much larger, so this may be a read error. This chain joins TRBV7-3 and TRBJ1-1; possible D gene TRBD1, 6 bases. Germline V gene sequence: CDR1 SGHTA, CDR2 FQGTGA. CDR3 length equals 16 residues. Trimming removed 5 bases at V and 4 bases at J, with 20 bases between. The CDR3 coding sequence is TGTGCCAGCAGCCCCCTAGGGGGAACAGGGAGCACTGAAGCTTTCTTT. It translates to CASSPLGGTGSTEAFF.

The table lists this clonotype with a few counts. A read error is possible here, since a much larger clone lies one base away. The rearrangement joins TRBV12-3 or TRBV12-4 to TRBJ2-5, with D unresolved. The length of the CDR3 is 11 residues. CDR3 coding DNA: TGTGCCAGCACTTTAGATGAGACCCAGTACTTC. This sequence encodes CASTLDETQYF.

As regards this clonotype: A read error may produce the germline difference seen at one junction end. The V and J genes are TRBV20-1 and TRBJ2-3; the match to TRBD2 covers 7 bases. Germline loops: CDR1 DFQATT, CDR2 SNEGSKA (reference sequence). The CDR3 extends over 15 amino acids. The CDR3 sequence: CSAREAGCPTGTQYF. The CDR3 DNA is TGCAGTGCTAGAGAAGCGGGATGTCCTACAGGTACGCAGTATTTT.

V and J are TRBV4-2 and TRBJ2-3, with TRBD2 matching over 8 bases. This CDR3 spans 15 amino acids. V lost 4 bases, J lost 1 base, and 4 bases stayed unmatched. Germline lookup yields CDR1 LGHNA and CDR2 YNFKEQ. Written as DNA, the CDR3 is TGTGCCAGCAGCCCGGGACTAGTCGGCACAGATACGCAGTATTTT. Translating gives CASSPGLVGTDTQYF.

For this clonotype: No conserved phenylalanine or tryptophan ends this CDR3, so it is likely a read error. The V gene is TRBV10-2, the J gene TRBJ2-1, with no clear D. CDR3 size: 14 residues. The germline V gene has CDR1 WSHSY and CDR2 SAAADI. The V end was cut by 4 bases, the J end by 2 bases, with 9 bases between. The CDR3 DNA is TGCGCCAGCAGTGGGCGGATCACCTACAATGAGCAGTTCCTC. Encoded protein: CASSGRITYNEQFL.

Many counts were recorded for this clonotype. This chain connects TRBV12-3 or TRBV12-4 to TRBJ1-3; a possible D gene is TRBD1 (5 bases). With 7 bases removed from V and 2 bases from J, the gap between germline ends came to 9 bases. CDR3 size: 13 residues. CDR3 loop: CASTQTAGNTIYF. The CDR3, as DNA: TGTGCCAGCACCCAGACAGCTGGAAACACCATATATTTT.